Included here is one TCR beta chain sequence, with context. This record comes from a study of control samples from healthy donors and cancer patients. Some clones are missing from TCRdb's copy, which holds only in-frame ones; the method was immunoSEQ multiplex PCR. This table has about 95,000 clones, around four fifths appearing once. The CDR3 runs to 13 residues. V trimming: 8 bases; J trimming: 4 bases; junction bases outside the gene matches: 5. V is TRBV12-3 or TRBV12-4 and J is TRBJ2-7; 10 bases are shared with TRBD1. What was sequenced was blood. This receptor was taken from a man aged 30 to 45 in good health. CDR3 sequence: CASGDRGLYEQYF. CDR3 nucleotides: TGTGCCAGCGGGGACAGGGGTCTTTACGAGCAGTACTTC.